The source of this TCR beta chain is a study of control samples from healthy donors and cancer patients. Data came from immunoSEQ multiplex PCR; TCRdb stores just in-frame clones and leaves some out. The top ten clones hold around 10% of a sample with approximately 84,000 clones, roughly four fifths of them seen once. Per germline, CDR1 SGHRS and CDR2 YFSETQ. V dropped 7 bases and J dropped 0; count of bases not matched to a gene: 8. The CDR3 length is 15 residues. The specimen was blood. The sequence was collected from a woman aged 55-70 years in good health. The chain couples TRBV5-1 to TRBJ1-1; TRBD1 agrees at 8 bases. The CDR3 DNA is TGCGCCAGCGGCCAGAACAGGGGGGTGAACACTGAAGCTTTCTTT. Protein: CASGQNRGVNTEAFF.